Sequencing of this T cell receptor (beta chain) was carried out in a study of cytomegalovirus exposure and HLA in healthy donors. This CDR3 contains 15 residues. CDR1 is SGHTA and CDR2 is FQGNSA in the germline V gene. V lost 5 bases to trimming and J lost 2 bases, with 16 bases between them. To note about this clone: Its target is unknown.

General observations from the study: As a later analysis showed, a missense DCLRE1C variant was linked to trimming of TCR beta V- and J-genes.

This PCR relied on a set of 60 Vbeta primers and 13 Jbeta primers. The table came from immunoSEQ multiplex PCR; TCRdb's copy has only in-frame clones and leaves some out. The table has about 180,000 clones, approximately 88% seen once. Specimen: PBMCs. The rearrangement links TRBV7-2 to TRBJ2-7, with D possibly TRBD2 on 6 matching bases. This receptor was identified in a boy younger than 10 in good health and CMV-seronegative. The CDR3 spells CASSAWAGTTYEQYF. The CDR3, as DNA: TGTGCCAGCAGCGCATGGGCGGGGACGACCTACGAGCAGTACTTC.